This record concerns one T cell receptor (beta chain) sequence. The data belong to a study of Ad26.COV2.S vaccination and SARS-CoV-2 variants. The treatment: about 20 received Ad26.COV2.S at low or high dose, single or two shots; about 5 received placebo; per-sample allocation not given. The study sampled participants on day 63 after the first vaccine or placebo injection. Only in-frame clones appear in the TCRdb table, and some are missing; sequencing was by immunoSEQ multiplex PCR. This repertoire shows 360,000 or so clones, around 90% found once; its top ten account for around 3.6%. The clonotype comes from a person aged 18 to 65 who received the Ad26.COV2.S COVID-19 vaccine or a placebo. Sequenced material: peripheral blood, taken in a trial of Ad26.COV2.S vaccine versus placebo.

The CDR3 DNA reads TGTGCCAGCAGCCGAGCCCAGAATTCACCCCTCCACTTT. Amino acid sequence: CASSRAQNSPLHF. The rearrangement links TRBV12-3 or TRBV12-4 to TRBJ1-6; D unresolved. This CDR3 spans 13 amino acids. Deletions cut 6 bases from V and 7 bases from J, with 10 bases between.